The 10 T cell receptor beta chains below all came from one sample that was sequenced in a study of T cell responses to AZD1222 COVID-19 vaccine. Assay used: immunoSEQ multiplex PCR; TCRdb lists only in-frame clones, some missing. The profile shows 140,000 to 150,000 clones, roughly 91% of them singletons. This material consisted of peripheral blood, taken on day 0 of AZD1222 vaccination. Receptors originate from an adult in good health.

This chain connects TRBV5-4 to TRBJ1-5; TRBD1 might be the D (5 bases). Trimming pared 4 bases from V and 1 base from J, leaving 15 bases between. The germline CDR1 and CDR2 sequences are SGHNT and YYREEE (reference sequence). CDR3 length: 16 residues. CDR3 region: CASSEIPGTSNQPQHF. The CDR3 coding sequence is TGTGCCAGCAGCGAGATCCCAGGGACGAGCAATCAGCCCCAGCATTTT.

The CDR3 sequence is CSASFSGAGQYF. The CDR3 nucleotides are TGCAGTGCTAGTTTTTCGGGGGCAGGGCAGTACTTC. This rearrangement joins TRBV20-1 to TRBJ2-7, with D possibly being TRBD1 or TRBD2 (6 bases each). The germline V gene encodes CDR1 DFQATT and CDR2 SNEGSKA (reference sequence). Trimming cost V 3 bases and J 9 bases, with 15 bases left between them. The CDR3 runs 12 residues.

The chain recombines TRBV7-9 with TRBJ2-1; 8 bases fit TRBD1. Trimming cost V 1 base and J 1 base; bases outside gene matches: 0. The CDR3 sequence is 15 residues long. Germline values: CDR1 SEHNR, CDR2 FQNEAQ (reference sequence). CDR3 nucleotide sequence: TGTGCCAGCAGCTTAGGGACAGGGTCCTACAATGAGCAGTTCTTC. Protein sequence: CASSLGTGSYNEQFF.

The chain recombines TRBV2 with TRBJ1-6; no firm D call. Trimming removed 2 bases at V and 6 bases at J, with 11 bases between. The CDR3 has 15 residues. Per germline, CDR1 SNHLY and CDR2 FYNNEI. CDR3 DNA sequence: TGTGCCAGCAGTGAATGGGGAAAGGGTAATTCACCCCTCCACTTT. Translating gives CASSEWGKGNSPLHF. Full variable domain (remainder filled in from reference TRBV2 and TRBJ1-6): EPEVTQTPSHQVTQMGQEVILRCVPISNHLYFYWYRQILGQKVEFLVSFYNNEISEKSEIFDDQFSVERPDGSNFTLKIRSTKLEDSAMYFCASSEWGKGNSPLHFGNGTRLTVT.

CDR3: CASSLWTGGHQPQHF. In DNA form, the CDR3 reads TGTGCCAGCAGCTTATGGACAGGGGGGCATCAGCCCCAGCATTTT. This chain uses TRBV7-2 with TRBJ1-5; 10 bases map to TRBD1. The junction had 3 bases not matched to a gene; V was cut back by 2 bases and J by 5 bases. Germline assignment: CDR1 SGHTA and CDR2 FQGNSA. The CDR3 consists of 15 residues.

The chain couples TRBV5-1 to TRBJ2-1; 7 bases map to TRBD2. CDR3 size: 16 residues. In germline, CDR1 is SGHRS, CDR2 YFSETQ. After removal of 0 bases from V and 4 bases from J, the junction contained 7 bases not matched to a gene. The CDR3 bases are TGCGCCAGCAGCTTGGGGCGGGAGTGGGGATACAATGAGCAGTTCTTC. Protein: CASSLGREWGYNEQFF.

This chain connects TRBV9 to TRBJ2-5, with 9 positions matching TRBD1. The CDR3 is 16 residues long. CDR1 and CDR2 from the germline V gene are SGDLS and YYNGEE. Trimming at V came to 0 bases and at J to 4 bases, leaving 7 bases not matched to a gene. The CDR3 DNA reads as TGTGCCAGCAGCGTAGCCCCGGGACAGGGTGGAGAGACCCAGTACTTC. It codes for CASSVAPGQGGETQYF.

The genes are TRBV11-2 and TRBJ2-7, with TRBD2 matching over 15 bases. The CDR3 spans 18 residues. Germline CDR1 and CDR2: SGHAT and FQNNGV. J lost 6 bases, V lost 4 bases, and 13 bases had no gene match. The CDR3 bases are TGTGCCAGCAGCTCTGGGGGACTAGCGGGGGGATTTTCGGTCGAGCAGTACTTC. Translating gives CASSSGGLAGGFSVEQYF.

This chain connects TRBV5-4 to TRBJ2-3; 13 nucleotides match TRBD2. This CDR3 contains 17 residues. The trim removed 0 bases at V and 3 bases at J, leaving 4 bases unmatched. Germline assignment: CDR1 SGHNT and CDR2 YYREEE (reference sequence). CDR3 sequence reads: CASSLVATSGGTDTQYF. CDR3 nucleotides: TGTGCCAGCAGCTTGGTCGCGACTAGCGGGGGGACAGATACGCAGTATTTT.

This chain connects TRBV2 to TRBJ1-5; the D gene is possibly TRBD1 (6 bases). The CDR3 contains 13 residues. Germline CDR1 is SNHLY and CDR2 is FYNNEI. V was pared by 8 bases and J by 7 bases, with 15 bases between. The CDR3 region has the DNA TGTGCCAGCGGTAGGGGGGCGGGGCAGCCCCAGCATTTT. Translation: CASGRGAGQPQHF.